This TCR beta chain was found in a study of blood T cells in healthy people across ages. The study, taken as a whole, reports: Because sorting was not performed, PBMCs prevented conclusive naive versus antigen-experienced comparison. Significant beta diversity loss was already apparent by age 40, declining roughly linearly.

The use of a sample-barcoded 5' primer and a J-beta primer mix characterized a second PCR of roughly 6 to 11 cycles. Each of the samples gave a minimum of 2.5 million paired-end reads that contained CDR3. One entry per CDR3 protein, called by TCRdb with MiXCR from the 5' RACE reads. The data show roughly 800,000 distinct CDR3 sequences, nearly 60% seen once. To note about this clonotype: Its target is not known.

This receptor was obtained from a man aged 30 to 39 in good health. Sequenced sample: blood.

CDR3 sequence reads: CASSYSIRTGLQPQHF. The CDR3 nucleotides read TGTGCCAGCAGTTACTCGATCCGGACGGGACTTCAGCCCCAGCATTTT. The rearrangement links TRBV6-2 or TRBV6-3 to TRBJ1-5; tentative D call: TRBD1 (5 bases). CDR3 length: 16 residues. Trimming removed 0 bases at V and 6 bases at J, with 15 bases between. Germline V gene sequence: CDR1 MNHEY, CDR2 SVGEGT.